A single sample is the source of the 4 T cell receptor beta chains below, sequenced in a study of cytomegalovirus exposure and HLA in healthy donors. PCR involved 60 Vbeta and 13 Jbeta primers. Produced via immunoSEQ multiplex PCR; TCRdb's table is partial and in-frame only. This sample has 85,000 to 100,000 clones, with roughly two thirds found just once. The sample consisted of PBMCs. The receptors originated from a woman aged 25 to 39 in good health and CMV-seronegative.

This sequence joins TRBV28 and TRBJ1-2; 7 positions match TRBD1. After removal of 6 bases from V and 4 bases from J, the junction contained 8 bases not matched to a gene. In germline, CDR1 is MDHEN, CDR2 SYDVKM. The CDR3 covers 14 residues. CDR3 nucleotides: TGTGCCAGCAGCAAGACAGGGATCACCTATGGCTACACCTTC. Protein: CASSKTGITYGYTF.

The CDR3, as DNA: TGCGCCAGCAGTTCGGAACAGGGCTATGGCTACACCTTC. Translating gives CASSSEQGYGYTF. The chain has TRBV5-1 and TRBJ1-2; possible D gene TRBD1, 6 bases. Germline V CDR1 and CDR2: SGHRS, YFSETQ. The CDR3 extends over 13 amino acids. Deletions cut 5 bases from V and 4 bases from J, with 12 bases between.

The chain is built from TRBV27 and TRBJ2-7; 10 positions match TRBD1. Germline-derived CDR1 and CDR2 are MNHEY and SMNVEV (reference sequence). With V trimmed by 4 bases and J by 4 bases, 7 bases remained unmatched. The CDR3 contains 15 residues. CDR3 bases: TGTGCCAGCAGTTCGCCGGGACAGGGGTTGTACGAGCAGTACTTC. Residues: CASSSPGQGLYEQYF.

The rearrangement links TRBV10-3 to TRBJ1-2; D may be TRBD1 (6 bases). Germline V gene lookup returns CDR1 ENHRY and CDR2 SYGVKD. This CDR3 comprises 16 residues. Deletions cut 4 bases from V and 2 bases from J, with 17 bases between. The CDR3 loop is CAISVRQVLDNYGYTF. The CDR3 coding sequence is TGTGCCATCAGTGTCAGACAGGTCCTAGACAACTATGGCTACACCTTC.